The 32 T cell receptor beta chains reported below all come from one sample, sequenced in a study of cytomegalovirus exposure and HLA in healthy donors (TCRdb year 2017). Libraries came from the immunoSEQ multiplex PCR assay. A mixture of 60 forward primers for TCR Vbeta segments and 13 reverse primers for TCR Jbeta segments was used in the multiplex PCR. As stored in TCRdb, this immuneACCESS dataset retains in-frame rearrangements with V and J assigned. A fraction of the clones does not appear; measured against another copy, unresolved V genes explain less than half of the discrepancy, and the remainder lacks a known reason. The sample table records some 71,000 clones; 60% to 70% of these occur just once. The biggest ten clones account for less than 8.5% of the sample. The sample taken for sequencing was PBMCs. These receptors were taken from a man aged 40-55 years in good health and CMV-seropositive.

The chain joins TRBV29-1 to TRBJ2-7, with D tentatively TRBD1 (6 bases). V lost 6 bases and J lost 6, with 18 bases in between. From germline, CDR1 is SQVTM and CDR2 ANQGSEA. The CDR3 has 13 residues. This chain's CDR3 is CSVRLTGPGEQYF. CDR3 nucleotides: TGCAGCGTCCGGCTCACAGGGCCGGGCGAGCAGTACTTC.

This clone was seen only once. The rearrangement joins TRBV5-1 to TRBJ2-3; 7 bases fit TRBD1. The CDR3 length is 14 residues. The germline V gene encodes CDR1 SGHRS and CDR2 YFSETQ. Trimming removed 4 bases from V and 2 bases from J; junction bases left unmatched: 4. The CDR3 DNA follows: TGCGCCAGCAGCACGGGACAGATCACAGATACGCAGTATTTT. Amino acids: CASSTGQITDTQYF.

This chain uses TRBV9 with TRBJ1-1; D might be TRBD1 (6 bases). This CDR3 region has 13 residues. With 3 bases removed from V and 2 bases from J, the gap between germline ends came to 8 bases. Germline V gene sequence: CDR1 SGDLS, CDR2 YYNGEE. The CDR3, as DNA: TGTGCCAGCAGCGGACAGGTTAACACTGAAGCTTTCTTT. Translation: CASSGQVNTEAFF.

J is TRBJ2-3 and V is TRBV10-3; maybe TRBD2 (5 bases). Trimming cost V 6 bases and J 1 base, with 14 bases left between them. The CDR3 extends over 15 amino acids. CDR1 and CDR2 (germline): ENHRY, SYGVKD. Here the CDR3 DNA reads TGTGCCATCAGCCCACTTAGCGTGGGCACAGATACGCAGTATTTT. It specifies CAISPLSVGTDTQYF.

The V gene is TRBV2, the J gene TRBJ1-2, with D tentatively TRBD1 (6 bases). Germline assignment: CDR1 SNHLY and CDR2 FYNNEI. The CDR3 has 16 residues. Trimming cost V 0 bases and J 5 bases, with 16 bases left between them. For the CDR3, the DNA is TGTGCCAGCAGTGAAGCGATCGGGGGCGGGGGGTATGGCTACACCTTC. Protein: CASSEAIGGGGYGYTF. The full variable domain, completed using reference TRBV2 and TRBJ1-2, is EPEVTQTPSHQVTQMGQEVILRCVPISNHLYFYWYRQILGQKVEFLVSFYNNEISEKSEIFDDQFSVERPDGSNFTLKIRSTKLEDSAMYFCASSEAIGGGGYGYTFGSGTRLTVV.

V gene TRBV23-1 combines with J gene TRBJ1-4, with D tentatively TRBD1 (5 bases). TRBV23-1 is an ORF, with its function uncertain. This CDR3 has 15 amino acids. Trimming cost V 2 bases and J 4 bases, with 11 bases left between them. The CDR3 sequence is CASSQPRDYNEKLFF. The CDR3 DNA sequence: TGCGCCAGCAGTCAACCCCGGGACTATAATGAAAAACTGTTTTTT.

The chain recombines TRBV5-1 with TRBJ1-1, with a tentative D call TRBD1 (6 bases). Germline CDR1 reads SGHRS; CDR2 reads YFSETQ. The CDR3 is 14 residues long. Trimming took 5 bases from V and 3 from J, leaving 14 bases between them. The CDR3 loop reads CASSFKGGDTEAFF. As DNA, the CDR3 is TGCGCCAGCAGTTTCAAAGGGGGGGACACTGAAGCTTTCTTT. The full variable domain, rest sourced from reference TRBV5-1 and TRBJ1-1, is KAGVTQTPRYLIKTRGQQVTLSCSPISGHRSVSWYQQTPGQGLQFLFEYFSETQRNKGNFPGRFSGRQFSNSRSEMNVSTLELGDSALYLCASSFKGGDTEAFFGQGTRLTVV.

The DNA for the CDR3 is TGTGCCAGCAGCTCAAGGGGACAGTACAACTATGGCTACACCTTC. This sequence encodes CASSSRGQYNYGYTF. This sequence joins TRBV7-2 and TRBJ1-2, with 7 nucleotides matching TRBD1. J lost 2 bases, V lost 4 bases, and 7 bases had no gene match. The CDR3 length is 15 residues. The germline CDR1 and CDR2 sequences are SGHTA and FQGNSA.

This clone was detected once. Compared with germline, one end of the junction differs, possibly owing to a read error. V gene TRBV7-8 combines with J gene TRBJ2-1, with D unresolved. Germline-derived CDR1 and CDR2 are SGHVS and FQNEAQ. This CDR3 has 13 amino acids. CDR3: CASSLALYNEQFF. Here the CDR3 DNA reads TGTGCCAGCAGTTTAGCACTTTACAATGAGCAGTTCTTC.

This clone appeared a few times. CDR3 in amino acids: CASSSAGGGEQYF. CDR3 in DNA: TGTGCCAGCAGTTCCGCGGGGGGGGGCGAGCAGTACTTC. The chain carries TRBV7-9 and TRBJ2-7, with 9 positions matching TRBD2. Germline V lookup: CDR1 SEHNR, CDR2 FQNEAQ (reference sequence). This CDR3 is 13 amino acids long. V trimming: 6 bases; J trimming: 6 bases; junction bases outside the gene matches: 6.

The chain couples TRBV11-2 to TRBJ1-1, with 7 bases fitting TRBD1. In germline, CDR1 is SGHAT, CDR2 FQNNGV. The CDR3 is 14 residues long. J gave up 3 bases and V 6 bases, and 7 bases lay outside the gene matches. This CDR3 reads CASSRQGMDTEAFF. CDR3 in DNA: TGTGCCAGCAGTAGACAGGGAATGGACACTGAAGCTTTCTTT.

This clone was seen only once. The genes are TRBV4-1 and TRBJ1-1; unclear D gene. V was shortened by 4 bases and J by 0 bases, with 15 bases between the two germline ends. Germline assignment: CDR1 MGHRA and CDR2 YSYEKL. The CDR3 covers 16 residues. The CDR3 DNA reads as TGCGCCAGCAGCCTCTCCGGGGTCATGATGAACACTGAAGCTTTCTTT. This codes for CASSLSGVMMNTEAFF.

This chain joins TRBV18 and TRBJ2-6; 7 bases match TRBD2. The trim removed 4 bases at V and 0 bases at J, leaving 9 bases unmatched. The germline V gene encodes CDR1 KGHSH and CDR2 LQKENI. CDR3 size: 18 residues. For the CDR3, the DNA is TGTGCCAGCTCACAGGTTGGGAGGGCCGTCTCTGGGGCCAACGTCCTGACTTTC. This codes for CASSQVGRAVSGANVLTF.

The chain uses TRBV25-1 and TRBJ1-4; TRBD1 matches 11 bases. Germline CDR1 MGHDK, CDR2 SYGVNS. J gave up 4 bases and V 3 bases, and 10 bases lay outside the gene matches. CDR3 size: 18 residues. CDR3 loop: CASSEGPGQGVVNEKLFF. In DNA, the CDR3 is TGTGCCAGCAGTGAGGGACCGGGACAGGGGGTTGTTAATGAAAAACTGTTTTTT.

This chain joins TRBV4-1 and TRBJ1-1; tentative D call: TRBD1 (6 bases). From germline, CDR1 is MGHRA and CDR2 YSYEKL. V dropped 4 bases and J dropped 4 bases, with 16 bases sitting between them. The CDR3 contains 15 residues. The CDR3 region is CASSPSQGSGTEAFF. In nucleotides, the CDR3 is TGCGCCAGCAGCCCGTCACAGGGTTCGGGCACTGAAGCTTTCTTT.

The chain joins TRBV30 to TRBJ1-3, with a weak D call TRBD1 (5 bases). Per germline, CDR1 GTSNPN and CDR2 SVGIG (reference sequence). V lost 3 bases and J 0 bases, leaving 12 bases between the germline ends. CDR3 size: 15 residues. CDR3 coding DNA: TGTGCCTGGAGCCCTCCGGGGGGCTCTGGAAACACCATATATTTT. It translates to CAWSPPGGSGNTIYF. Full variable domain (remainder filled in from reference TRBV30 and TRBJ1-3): SQTIHQWPATLVQPVGSPLSLECTVEGTSNPNLYWYRQAAGRGLQLLFYSVGIGQISSEVPQNLSASRPQDRQFILSSKKLLLSDSGFYLCAWSPPGGSGNTIYFGEGSWLTVV.

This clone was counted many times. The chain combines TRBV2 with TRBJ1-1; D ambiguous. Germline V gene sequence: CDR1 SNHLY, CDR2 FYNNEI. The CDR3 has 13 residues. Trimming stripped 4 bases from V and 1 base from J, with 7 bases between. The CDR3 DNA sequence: TGTGCCAGCAGTGTTTTAGAGAACACTGAAGCTTTCTTT. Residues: CASSVLENTEAFF.

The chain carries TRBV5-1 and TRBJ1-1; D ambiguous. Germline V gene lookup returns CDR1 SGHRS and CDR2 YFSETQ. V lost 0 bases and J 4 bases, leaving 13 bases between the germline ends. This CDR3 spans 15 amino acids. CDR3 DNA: TGCGCCAGCAGCTTGGGAGGGCGGGTGGTCACTGAAGCTTTCTTT. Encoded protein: CASSLGGRVVTEAFF.

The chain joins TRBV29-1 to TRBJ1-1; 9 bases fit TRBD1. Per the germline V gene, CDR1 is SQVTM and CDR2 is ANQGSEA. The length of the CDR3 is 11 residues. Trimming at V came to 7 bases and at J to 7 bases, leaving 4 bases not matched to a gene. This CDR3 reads CSARGQGEAFF. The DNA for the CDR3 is TGCAGCGCTAGGGGACAGGGTGAAGCTTTCTTT.

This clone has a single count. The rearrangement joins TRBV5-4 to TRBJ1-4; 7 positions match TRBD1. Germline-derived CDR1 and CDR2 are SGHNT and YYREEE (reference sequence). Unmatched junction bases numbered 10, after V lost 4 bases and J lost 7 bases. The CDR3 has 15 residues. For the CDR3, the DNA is TGTGCCAGCAGCCCTTCGACAGGGCTTGGTGAAAAACTGTTTTTT. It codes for CASSPSTGLGEKLFF.

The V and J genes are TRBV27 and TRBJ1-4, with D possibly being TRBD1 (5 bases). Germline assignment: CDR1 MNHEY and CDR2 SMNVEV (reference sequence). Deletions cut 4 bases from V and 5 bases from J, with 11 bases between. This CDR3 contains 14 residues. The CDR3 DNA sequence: TGTGCCAGCAGTTCTTGGGGCTTCAATGAAAAACTGTTTTTT. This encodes CASSSWGFNEKLFF.

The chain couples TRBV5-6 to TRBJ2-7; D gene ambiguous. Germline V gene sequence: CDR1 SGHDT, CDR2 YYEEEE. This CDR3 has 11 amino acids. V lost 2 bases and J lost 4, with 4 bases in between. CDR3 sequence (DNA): TGTGCCAGCAGCTTCCAGTACGAGCAGTACTTC. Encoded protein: CASSFQYEQYF.

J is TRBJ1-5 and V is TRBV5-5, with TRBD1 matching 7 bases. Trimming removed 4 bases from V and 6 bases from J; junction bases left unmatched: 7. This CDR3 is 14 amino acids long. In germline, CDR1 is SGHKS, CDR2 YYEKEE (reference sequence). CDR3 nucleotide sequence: TGTGCCAGCAGCGCCCAGGGGGGTGGTCAGCCCCAGCATTTT. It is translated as CASSAQGGGQPQHF.

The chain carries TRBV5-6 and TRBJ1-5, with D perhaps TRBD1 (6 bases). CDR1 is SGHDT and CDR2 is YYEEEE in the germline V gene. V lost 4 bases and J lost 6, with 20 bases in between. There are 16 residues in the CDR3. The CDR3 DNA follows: TGTGCCAGCAGCACACAGGGAAAAGGGACCTTTCAGCCCCAGCATTTT. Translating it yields CASSTQGKGTFQPQHF.

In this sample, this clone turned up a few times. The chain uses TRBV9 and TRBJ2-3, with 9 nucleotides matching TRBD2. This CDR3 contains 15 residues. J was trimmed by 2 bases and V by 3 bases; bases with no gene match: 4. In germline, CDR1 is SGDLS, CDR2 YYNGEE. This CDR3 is CASSGLADSTDTQYF. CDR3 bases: TGTGCCAGCAGCGGACTAGCGGATTCCACAGATACGCAGTATTTT. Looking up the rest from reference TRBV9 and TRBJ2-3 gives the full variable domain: DSGVTQTPKHLITATGQRVTLRCSPRSGDLSVYWYQQSLDQGLQFLIQYYNGEERAKGNILERFSAQQFPDLHSELNLSSLELGDSALYFCASSGLADSTDTQYFGPGTRLTVL.

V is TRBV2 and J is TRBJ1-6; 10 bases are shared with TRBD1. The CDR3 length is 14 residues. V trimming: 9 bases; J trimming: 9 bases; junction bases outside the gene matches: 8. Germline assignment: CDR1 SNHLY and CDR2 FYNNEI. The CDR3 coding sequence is TGTGCCAGGAGCCGGGACAGGGGTATTTCACCCCTCCACTTT. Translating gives CARSRDRGISPLHF.

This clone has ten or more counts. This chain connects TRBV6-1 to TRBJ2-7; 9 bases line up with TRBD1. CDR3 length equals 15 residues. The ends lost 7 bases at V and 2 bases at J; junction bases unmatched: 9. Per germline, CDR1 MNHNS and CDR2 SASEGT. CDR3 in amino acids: CASIKQGAGTYEQYF. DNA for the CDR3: TGTGCCAGCATTAAACAGGGGGCAGGGACCTACGAGCAGTACTTC.

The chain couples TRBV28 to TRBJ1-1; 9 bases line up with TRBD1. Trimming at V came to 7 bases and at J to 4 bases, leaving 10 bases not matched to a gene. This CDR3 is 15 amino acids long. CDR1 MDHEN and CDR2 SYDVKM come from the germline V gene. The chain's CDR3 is CASNIPQGASTEAFF. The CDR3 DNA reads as TGTGCCAGCAACATCCCACAGGGGGCTTCCACTGAAGCTTTCTTT.

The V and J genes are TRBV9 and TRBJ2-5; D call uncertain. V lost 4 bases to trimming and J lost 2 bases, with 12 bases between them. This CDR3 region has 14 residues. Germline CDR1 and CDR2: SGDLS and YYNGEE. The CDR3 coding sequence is TGTGCCAGCAGCCCGGCACAGACACAAGAGACCCAGTACTTC. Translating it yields CASSPAQTQETQYF.

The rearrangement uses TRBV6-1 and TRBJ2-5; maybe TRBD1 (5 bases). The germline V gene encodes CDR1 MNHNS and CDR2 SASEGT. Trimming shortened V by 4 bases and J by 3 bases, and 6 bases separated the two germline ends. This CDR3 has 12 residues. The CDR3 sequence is CASSGGKETQYF. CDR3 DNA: TGTGCCAGCAGTGGGGGCAAAGAGACCCAGTACTTC.

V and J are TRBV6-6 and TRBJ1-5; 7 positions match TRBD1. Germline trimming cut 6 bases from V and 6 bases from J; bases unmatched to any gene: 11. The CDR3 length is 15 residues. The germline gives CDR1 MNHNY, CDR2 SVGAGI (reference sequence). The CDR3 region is CASSLSDRNGQPQHF. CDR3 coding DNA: TGTGCCAGCAGCCTCTCGGACAGGAACGGTCAGCCCCAGCATTTT.

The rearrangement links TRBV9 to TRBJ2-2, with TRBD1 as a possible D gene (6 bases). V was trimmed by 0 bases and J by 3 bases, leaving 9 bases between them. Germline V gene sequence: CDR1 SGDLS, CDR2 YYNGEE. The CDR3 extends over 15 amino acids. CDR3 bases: TGTGCCAGCAGCGTAGCGGCAGGGGACACCGGGGAGCTGTTTTTT. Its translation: CASSVAAGDTGELFF.